A single sample is the source of the 13 T cell receptor beta chains below, sequenced in a study of CD8 T cells in ankylosing spondylitis. TCRdb passed the 5' RACE reads through MiXCR, listing each CDR3 protein once. The sample has about 260,000 distinct CDR3 sequences, 20% to 30% seen once. The sequenced material came from blood, either unsorted or a sorted T cell fraction (not recorded which). These receptors all come from a male donor with ankylosing spondylitis or in good health (not recorded which).

In its sample, this clonotype was seen a few times. V is TRBV5-6 and J is TRBJ2-6, with D unresolved. The length of the CDR3 is 15 residues. Germline loops: CDR1 SGHDT, CDR2 YYEEEE. The V end lost 1 base, the J end lost 0 bases, and 5 bases lay between the germline ends. CDR3: CASSLHLSGANVLTF. The CDR3 DNA reads as TGTGCCAGCAGCTTGCATCTCTCTGGGGCCAACGTCCTGACTTTC.

Many counts were recorded for this clonotype. This chain uses TRBV30 with TRBJ1-1; the D is unclear. In germline, CDR1 is GTSNPN, CDR2 SVGIG (reference sequence). V gave up 0 bases and J gave up 3 bases, with 17 bases separating them. This CDR3 has 16 amino acids. The CDR3, as DNA: TGTGCCTGGAGTGTACCCCACGCAGCCCTGGACACTGAAGCTTTCTTT. Protein: CAWSVPHAALDTEAFF.

In its sample, this clonotype was seen many times. J is TRBJ2-4 and V is TRBV4-2; D might be TRBD1 or TRBD2, each matching 5 bases. The germline V gene has CDR1 LGHNA and CDR2 YNFKEQ. Trimming left V 3 bases short and J 0 bases short, with 18 bases between. This CDR3 spans 18 amino acids. This chain's CDR3 is CASSQPPRGVLAKNIQYF. The CDR3 bases are TGTGCCAGCAGCCAGCCCCCGAGGGGAGTCTTAGCCAAAAACATTCAGTACTTC.

The chain links TRBV20-1 to TRBJ2-2; 7 positions match TRBD2. Germline loops: CDR1 DFQATT, CDR2 SNEGSKA (reference sequence). The CDR3 totals 15 residues. With 1 base clipped from V and 2 bases from J, the junction kept 4 bases outside the gene matches. CDR3 DNA sequence: TGCAGTGCTAGAGTCAGCGGGGTAAACACCGGGGAGCTGTTTTTT. Encoded protein: CSARVSGVNTGELFF.

A word on this clonotype: A read error may produce the germline difference seen at one junction end. This rearrangement joins TRBV3-1 to TRBJ2-1, with TRBD2 matching 8 bases. The germline V gene encodes CDR1 LGHDT and CDR2 YNNKEL (reference sequence). There are 15 residues in the CDR3. CDR3 in amino acids: CASSQGAGGYNEQIF. The CDR3 region has the DNA TGTGCCAGCAGCCAAGGGGCGGGGGGTTACAATGAGCAGATCTTC.

This rearrangement joins TRBV20-1 to TRBJ2-1; TRBD2 might be the D (5 bases). Trimming took off 4 bases at V and 7 bases at J, with 23 bases between the two ends. Germline V gene lookup returns CDR1 DFQATT and CDR2 SNEGSKA (reference sequence). The CDR3 loop spans 16 amino acids. The CDR3 bases are TGCAGTGCTAAGATTTCCGATGGGAGCCCTAGGAATGAGCAGTTCTTC. Amino acid sequence: CSAKISDGSPRNEQFF.

The chain links TRBV24-1 to TRBJ2-5, with D hard to call. The CDR3 contains 13 residues. The germline CDR1 and CDR2 sequences are KGHDR and SFDVKD. V lost 7 bases and J 5 bases, leaving 13 bases between the germline ends. For the CDR3, the DNA is TGTGCCACCAGCGAGCCGATTGGGGAGACCCAGTACTTC. It encodes CATSEPIGETQYF.

The chain has TRBV29-1 and TRBJ2-5, with D tentatively TRBD2 (6 bases). This CDR3 comprises 15 residues. The germline V and J ends were trimmed by 2 bases and 2 bases, with 15 bases remaining between them. Germline-derived CDR1 and CDR2 are SQVTM and ANQGSEA. This CDR3 is CSVEFGSGRQETQYF. Here the CDR3 DNA reads TGCAGCGTTGAATTTGGGAGCGGGCGACAAGAGACCCAGTACTTC.

The table lists this clonotype with a few counts. The chain couples TRBV10-3 to TRBJ2-7, with a weak D call TRBD1 (5 bases). This CDR3 is 13 amino acids long. V shed 8 bases and J shed 2 bases, with 13 bases lying between them. CDR1 is ENHRY, CDR2 SYGVKD, per germline. As DNA, the CDR3 is TGTGCCATCGCCCAAGGACAACCCTACGAGCAGTACTTC. Its protein product is CAIAQGQPYEQYF.

This rearrangement joins TRBV20-1 to TRBJ2-2; TRBD1 matches 9 bases. V lost 4 bases, J lost 5 bases, and 8 bases stayed unmatched. The germline gives CDR1 DFQATT, CDR2 SNEGSKA (reference sequence). CDR3 length: 15 residues. The chain's CDR3 is CSATSGTGLTGELFF. The CDR3 DNA is TGCAGTGCTACTTCCGGGACAGGGTTAACCGGGGAGCTGTTTTTT.

As to this clonotype: A much larger clone lies a single base off, so this may be a read error. The rearrangement uses TRBV20-1 and TRBJ2-3; 11 bases align to TRBD1. The CDR3 has 15 amino acids. Germline-derived CDR1 and CDR2 are DFQATT and SNEGSKA (reference sequence). CDR3 in amino acids: CSSSGDRGNTDTQYF. The CDR3, as DNA: TGCAGTTCTAGTGGGGACAGGGGGAACACAGATACGCAGTATTTT.

The J gene is TRBJ2-1, the V gene TRBV12-3 or TRBV12-4; 7 positions match TRBD2. The CDR3 runs to 12 residues. J gave up 9 bases and V 7 bases, and 6 bases lay outside the gene matches. CDR3 in DNA: TGTGCCAGCACCCCCTCGGGGGGTGAGCAGTTCTTC. Encoded protein: CASTPSGGEQFF.

The table lists this clonotype with many counts. The chain recombines TRBV10-3 with TRBJ2-5; TRBD2 matches 7 bases. J lost 7 bases, V lost 3 bases, and 20 bases had no gene match. Germline CDR1 ENHRY, CDR2 SYGVKD. The CDR3 length is 18 residues. CDR3 nucleotide sequence: TGTGCCATCAGTGACCAGACGTTTAGCGCGGGGGTCCCGGGGACCCAGTACTTC. Protein sequence: CAISDQTFSAGVPGTQYF.